Listed below are T cell receptor beta chains from one sample, sequenced in a study of blood T cells in healthy people across ages. TCRdb reprocessed the 5' RACE reads via MiXCR and lists one record per CDR3 protein. The repertoire holds hundreds of thousands of distinct CDR3 sequences, with roughly 46% as singletons. The specimen was blood. The receptors derive from a man older than 75 in good health. CDR3s leave out the opening cysteine and the closing phenylalanine or tryptophan.

>TRBJ2-1|TRBV7-8
ASSLGTLFNEQF
>TRBJ2-3|TRBV11-3
ASSSVFTDTQY
>TRBJ1-4|TRBV3-1
ASSQGIEDNEKLF
>TRBJ2-3|TRBV20-1
SARGPWDYSDTDTQY
>TRBJ2-5|TRBV5-1
ASSLEISGIQETQY
>TRBJ1-2|TRBV27
ASRQRDRAGYT
>TRBJ2-5|TRBV7-2
ASSLGGNQETQY
>NA|TRBV24-1
VTSDLQVSTYEQY
>TRBJ2-3|TRBV5-1
ASSLGLPNGADTQY
>TRBJ2-3|TRBV10-3
AISESGTGAHRDTQY
>TRBJ2-3|TRBV5-1
ASSAGTRTDTQY
>TRBJ2-3|TRBV20-1
SASEGTSGSTDTQY
>TRBJ1-2|TRBV9
ASSVAQGNYGYT
>TRBJ2-5|TRBV10-3
AISEGKQGRETQY
>TRBJ2-3|TRBV12-3/TRBV12-4
ASIFSGRDTDTQY
>TRBJ1-4|TRBV7-3
ASSLYRAEKLF
>TRBJ1-1|TRBV5-1
ASSREAQTEAF
>TRBJ2-1|TRBV29-1
SVEPGSSNQQF
>TRBJ1-5|TRBV15
ATSSGPGSNQPQH
>TRBJ1-5|TRBV4-1
ASSQVQGDQPQH
>TRBJ2-7|TRBV5-6
ASSVGIDLVYEQY
>TRBJ1-1|TRBV30
AWSTQGATEAF
>TRBJ1-2|TRBV20-1
SAAPGTAGRGYGYT
>TRBJ2-4|TRBV5-6
ASSPGLADVKNIQY
>TRBJ1-6|TRBV11-2
ASSLDRLNSPLH
>TRBJ2-1|TRBV29-1
SYPGLAGYNEQF
>TRBJ2-3|TRBV11-2
ASRVTWEVADTQY
>TRBJ2-5|TRBV5-6
ASGGSGNQETQY
>TRBJ2-7|TRBV3-1
ASSQDGAVSYEQY
>TRBJ2-1|TRBV21-1
ASKSGGPYEQF
>TRBJ2-1|TRBV21-1
ASSKGGGGPSVSSYNEQF
>NA|TRBV3-1
ASSQDRREAYQETQY
>TRBJ2-4|TRBV7-9
ASSLLTGGIGEQY
>TRBJ2-7|TRBV10-3
AISGQGGFGEQY
>TRBJ2-5|TRBV20-1
SAYFTGGAQY
>TRBJ2-3|TRBV7-3
ASSLTSATSGRESGTQY
>TRBJ2-6|TRBV18
ASSPSTGYGANVLT
>TRBJ1-2|TRBV6-4
ASSQETGNYGYT
>TRBJ1-5|TRBV7-8
ASSRTNSNQPQH
>TRBJ2-3|TRBV27
ASRGTADTQY
>TRBJ2-1|TRBV27
ASSSTSINRDRYNEQF
>TRBJ2-5|TRBV28
ASSLRGRQETQY
>TRBJ2-1|TRBV7-2
ASSLAKGRNEQF
>TRBJ2-3|TRBV28
ASSRDSRTDTQY
>TRBJ2-1|TRBV12-3/TRBV12-4
ASKSSSGRAGSYNEQF
>TRBJ2-5|TRBV6-6
ASRWTGEQTQY
>TRBJ2-3|TRBV20-1
SASTRSTDTQY
>TRBJ2-1|TRBV12-3/TRBV12-4
ASSLAGGSEQF
>TRBJ2-3|TRBV20-1
SARRGSRADTQY
>TRBJ2-1|TRBV11-3
ASSPGDYSYNEQF
>TRBJ2-7|TRBV15
ATSRDSTAVHEQY
>TRBJ1-4|TRBV30
AWSKGRGEKLF
>TRBJ1-1|TRBV20-1
SAPDGNLSTEAF
>TRBJ2-7|TRBV7-2
ASSPQGVPLNEQY
>TRBJ1-2|TRBV12-3/TRBV12-4
ASSFRGQGGYT
>TRBJ2-7|TRBV7-2
ASSLVAGGPINEQY
>TRBJ2-7|TRBV11-3
ASSSTSGSYEQY
>NA|TRBV13
ASSLGLRSGGVETQY
>TRBJ2-3|TRBV4-3
ASSLSLAGGRDTQY
>NA|TRBV7-9
ASSSSGLAGGETQY